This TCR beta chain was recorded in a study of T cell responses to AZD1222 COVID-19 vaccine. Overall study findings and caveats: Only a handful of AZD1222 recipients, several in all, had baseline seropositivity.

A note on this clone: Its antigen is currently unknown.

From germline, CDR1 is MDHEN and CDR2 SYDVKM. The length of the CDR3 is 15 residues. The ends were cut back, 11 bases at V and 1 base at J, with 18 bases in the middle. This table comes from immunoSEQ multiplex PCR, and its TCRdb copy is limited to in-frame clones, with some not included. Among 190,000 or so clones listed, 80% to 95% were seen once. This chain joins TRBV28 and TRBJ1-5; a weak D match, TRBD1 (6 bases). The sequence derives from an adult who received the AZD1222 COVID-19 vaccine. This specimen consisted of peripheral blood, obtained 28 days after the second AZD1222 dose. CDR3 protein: CASRGSQGSNQPQHF. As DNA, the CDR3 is TGTGCCTCAAGGGGGTCCCAGGGGAGCAATCAGCCCCAGCATTTT.